Included here is one TCR beta chain sequence, with context. From the RT-PCR reads, TCRdb called clonotypes with MiXCR, one entry per CDR3 protein. The table lists around 530,000 distinct CDR3 sequences, about an eighth of them singletons, with about 9.4% in the top ten. The data are from a study of response to subunit inactivated influenza vaccine. The CDR3 is 13 amino acids. V lost 7 bases and J 9 bases, leaving 18 bases between the germline ends. This TCR derives from a man over 45 who received an inactivated influenza vaccine. Sequences were derived from PBMCs from blood, sampled on the day of vaccination. The chain combines TRBV12-3 or TRBV12-4 with TRBJ1-1; D remains ambiguous. CDR3 sequence reads: CASTFSVGSQAFF. The CDR3 nucleotides are TGTGCCAGCACCTTCAGCGTTGGCAGTCAAGCTTTCTTT.